Below, 15 T cell receptor beta chains from the same sample are listed, as sequenced in a study of T-cell reconstitution after alpha-beta-depleted transplantation in children. Researchers prepared the TCRbeta library using unique molecular identifiers, the study reports. One entry per CDR3 protein, called by TCRdb with MiXCR from the PCR reads. The sample has about 200,000 distinct CDR3 sequences, roughly 6% seen once; the top ten hold roughly 4.8%. This specimen consisted of PBMCs, obtained before TCRalphabeta/CD19-depleted stem cell transplant. These receptors were obtained from a girl in the first two years of life with combined immunodeficiency, due to receive a stem cell transplant.

This clonotype has at least ten counts. The rearrangement links TRBV7-8 to TRBJ2-1, with D hard to call. Deletions cut 7 bases from V and 0 bases from J, with 13 bases between. Per the germline V gene, CDR1 is SGHVS and CDR2 is FQNEAQ. There are 15 residues in the CDR3. The CDR3 spells CASTDTRISYNEQFF. In DNA, the CDR3 is TGTGCCAGCACCGATACACGTATCTCCTACAATGAGCAGTTCTTC.

The sample holds many counts of this clonotype. V gene TRBV18 combines with J gene TRBJ2-3, with TRBD2 matching 8 bases. V lost 2 bases, J lost 7 bases, and 2 bases stayed unmatched. This CDR3 contains 13 residues. Germline V gene sequence: CDR1 KGHSH, CDR2 LQKENI. The CDR3 DNA reads TGTGCCAGCTCACCAGCGGGAGGTAATACGCAGTATTTT. Amino acid sequence: CASSPAGGNTQYF. Full variable domain (outside the CDR3, taken from reference TRBV18 and TRBJ2-3): NAGVMQNPRHLVRRRGQEARLRCSPMKGHSHVYWYRQLPEEGLKFMVYLQKENIIDESGMPKERFSAEFPKEGPSILRIQQVVRGDSAAYFCASSPAGGNTQYFGPGTRLTVL.

This clonotype was counted ten times or more. This chain connects TRBV29-1 to TRBJ2-7; D is ambiguous. The germline gives CDR1 SQVTM, CDR2 ANQGSEA. The CDR3 spans 16 residues. V was clipped by 0 bases and J by 0 bases, with 15 bases between them. CDR3 bases: TGCAGCGTTGAAGATCAATCCGTCCAGTCCTCCTACGAGCAGTACTTC. Translated: CSVEDQSVQSSYEQYF.

Only a few counts were recorded for this clonotype. The chain combines TRBV7-9 with TRBJ1-1, with 11 bases aligning to TRBD1. This CDR3 comprises 15 residues. V dropped 5 bases and J dropped 5; count of bases not matched to a gene: 7. The germline CDR1 and CDR2 sequences are SEHNR and FQNEAQ (reference sequence). The CDR3 bases are TGTGCCAGCAGCCCCGGACAGGGGGCAAGGACTGAAGCTTTCTTT. Translated: CASSPGQGARTEAFF.

A few counts support this clonotype. This chain links TRBV6-5 with TRBJ2-7, with D possibly being TRBD2 (6 bases). V gave up 0 bases and J gave up 2 bases, with 14 bases separating them. The CDR3 spans 16 residues. Germline CDR1 and CDR2: MNHEY and SVGAGI. Here the CDR3 reads CASSYSPAGPTYEQYF. The CDR3, as DNA: TGTGCCAGCAGTTACTCGCCCGCGGGACCTACCTACGAGCAGTACTTC.

This clonotype was seen at least ten times. The chain uses TRBV7-3 and TRBJ1-5; 10 positions agree with TRBD1. After removal of 4 bases from V and 0 bases from J, the junction contained 3 bases not matched to a gene. The CDR3 is made up of 16 amino acids. Per the germline V gene, CDR1 is SGHTA and CDR2 is FQGTGA. The CDR3 DNA sequence: TGTGCCAGCAGCTCAGGGACAGGGGCTAGCAATCAGCCCCAGCATTTT. Its translation is CASSSGTGASNQPQHF.

This clonotype was detected ten times or more. The chain is built from TRBV7-3 and TRBJ2-1; 9 positions agree with TRBD1. The germline gives CDR1 SGHTA, CDR2 FQGTGA. CDR3 size: 15 residues. The junction had 7 bases not matched to a gene; V was cut back by 5 bases and J by 5 bases. The CDR3 DNA sequence: TGTGCCAGCAGCGCCGGGACAGGGCTCGACAATGAGCAGTTCTTC. It encodes CASSAGTGLDNEQFF.

This clonotype was seen ten or more times. The chain couples TRBV5-5 to TRBJ2-1, with 8 bases lining up with TRBD2. V gave up 2 bases and J gave up 2 bases; unmatched junction bases: 9. The CDR3 runs to 17 residues. From germline, CDR1 is SGHKS and CDR2 YYEKEE (reference sequence). The CDR3 DNA follows: TGTGCCAGCAGCTTAATCCCCCTGGGACTAGCCTACAATGAGCAGTTCTTC. Its protein is CASSLIPLGLAYNEQFF.

As to this clonotype: Since a much larger clone is just one base distant, this may be a read error. The CDR3 carries no conserved terminal phenylalanine or tryptophan, so it likely arises from a read error. The gene calls are TRBV5-1 and TRBJ2-3, with 7 bases fitting TRBD1. Trimming removed 4 bases from V and 2 bases from J; junction bases left unmatched: 10. The CDR3 totals 16 residues. Germline V gene sequence: CDR1 SGHRS, CDR2 YFSETQ. The DNA of the CDR3 is TGCGCCAGCAGCGAAAGAGCAGGGGGTTCCACAGATACGCAGTATGTT. This gives the protein CASSERAGGSTDTQYV.

At least ten counts were recorded for this clonotype. The CDR3, as DNA: TGTGCCAGCAGCTTAGGGACCCTCCGACTATCGAACACTGAAGCTTTCTTT. This sequence encodes CASSLGTLRLSNTEAFF. The chain carries TRBV7-2 and TRBJ1-1; D gene uncertain. V was pared by 1 base and J by 1 base, with 16 bases between. CDR3 length: 17 amino acids. CDR1 SGHTA and CDR2 FQGNSA come from the germline V gene.

This chain uses TRBV7-6 with TRBJ2-1, with D perhaps TRBD1 or TRBD2 (5 bases each). The V and J ends lost 3 bases and 3 bases respectively, with 12 bases between them. This CDR3 is 15 amino acids long. Per germline, CDR1 SGHVS and CDR2 FNYEAQ. The chain's CDR3 is CASSFGAPYYNEQFF. In DNA form, the CDR3 reads TGTGCCAGCAGCTTCGGGGCTCCCTACTACAATGAGCAGTTCTTC.

This clonotype has at least ten counts. The rearrangement joins TRBV12-3 or TRBV12-4 to TRBJ1-2; no firm D call. CDR3 length: 13 residues. V lost 5 bases and J lost 2, with 9 bases in between. CDR3 sequence (DNA): TGTGCCAGCAGTATTCGTGGAAACTATGGCTACACCTTC. Protein: CASSIRGNYGYTF.

This clonotype was recorded many times. This rearrangement joins TRBV19 to TRBJ2-1; D is perhaps TRBD2 (5 bases). V lost 3 bases, J lost 2 bases, and 11 bases lay in between. The CDR3 is 15 amino acids. Germline V CDR1 and CDR2: LNHDA, SQIVND (reference sequence). The CDR3: CASSILLVPYNEQFF. CDR3 DNA sequence: TGTGCCAGTAGTATCCTACTAGTGCCCTACAATGAGCAGTTCTTC. The variable domain in full, completed from reference TRBV19 and TRBJ2-1, reads DGGITQSPKYLFRKEGQNVTLSCEQNLNHDAMYWYRQDPGQGLRLIYYSQIVNDFQKGDIAEGYSVSREKKESFPLTVTSAQKNPTAFYLCASSILLVPYNEQFFGPGTRLTVL.

In its sample, this clonotype ranks as medium-sized. The rearrangement joins TRBV11-2 to TRBJ2-5; 10 bases are shared with TRBD2. Germline CDR1 reads SGHAT; CDR2 reads FQNNGV. With V trimmed by 4 bases and J by 3 bases, 5 bases remained unmatched. This CDR3 is built from 15 residues. The CDR3, as DNA: TGTGCCAGCAGCTCACCCGGACTAGCGGAAGAGACCCAGTACTTC. Amino acid sequence: CASSSPGLAEETQYF.

The table lists this clonotype with a few counts. The chain uses TRBV4-2 and TRBJ2-1; D call uncertain. V was shortened by 0 bases and J by 10 bases, with 7 bases between the two germline ends. The CDR3 is made up of 12 amino acids. The V gene's germline CDR1 is LGHNA and CDR2 YNFKEQ. The CDR3 spells CASSQDRSEQFF. The CDR3 DNA follows: TGTGCCAGCAGCCAAGATAGGTCGGAGCAGTTCTTC.